A single sample gave rise to the 3 T cell receptor beta chains below, sequenced in a study of cytomegalovirus exposure and HLA in healthy donors listed by TCRdb under 2017. The library came from the immunoSEQ multiplex PCR assay. A mixture of 60 forward primers for TCR Vbeta segments and 13 reverse primers for TCR Jbeta segments was used in the multiplex PCR. Not all clones reach the TCRdb copy of this immuneACCESS table, which keeps in-frame sequences only. Checked studies attribute under half of the gap to unresolved V genes and leave the rest unexplained. Recorded for this sample are roughly 150,000 clones; around 80% of them occurred a single time. In total, the top ten clones hold approximately 1.2% of the sample. The sequencing sample was made of PBMCs. The receptors were sampled from a boy aged 2-15 years in good health and CMV-seronegative.

The chain joins TRBV6-1 to TRBJ1-1; 12 bases line up with TRBD1. The CDR3 runs 14 residues. Germline V gene sequence: CDR1 MNHNS, CDR2 SASEGT. V shed 6 bases, J shed 8 bases, and the junction held 7 bases outside the gene matches. The CDR3 sequence: CASRGQGAIREAFF. The CDR3 region has the DNA TGTGCCAGCAGGGGACAGGGGGCCATCCGAGAAGCTTTCTTT.

This clone was observed a single time. The V and J genes are TRBV5-6 and TRBJ1-6; a possible D gene is TRBD1 (6 bases). Deletions cut 3 bases from V and 10 bases from J, with 17 bases between. CDR1 is SGHDT and CDR2 is YYEEEE in the germline V gene. The CDR3 length is 15 residues. This CDR3 is CASSSKTGLESPLHF. Written as DNA, the CDR3 is TGTGCCAGCAGCTCTAAAACAGGGCTGGAATCACCCCTCCACTTT.

The chain couples TRBV10-3 to TRBJ2-5; D is perhaps TRBD1 (6 bases). V dropped 0 bases and J dropped 5 bases, with 13 bases sitting between them. The V gene's germline CDR1 is ENHRY and CDR2 SYGVKD. The CDR3 runs 15 residues. In nucleotides, the CDR3 is TGTGCCATCAGTGAGTCAAACAGGGCTTCCGAGACCCAGTACTTC. Its translation is CAISESNRASETQYF.